The 27 T cell receptor beta chains below were found in one sample sequenced in a study of blood T cell repertoires in COVID-19 (TCRdb year 2020). Libraries were constructed by the immunoSEQ multiplex PCR assay. This is the immuneACCESS table as TCRdb keeps it, with only in-frame sequences that have V and J called. A part of the clones is gone; compared with another copy, unresolved V genes explain less than half, and the rest is unexplained. The sample table shows 200,000 to 250,000 clones, and 84% are seen once. 6.8% of the sample lies in the top ten. The sequencing input was PBMCs or T cells enriched from blood (not recorded which). All receptors come from a woman between 35 and 50 years old who had recovered from COVID-19.

The rearrangement joins TRBV15 to TRBJ1-5; no reliable D call. Per germline, CDR1 LNHNV and CDR2 YYDKDF (reference sequence). The V gene lost 1 base and the J gene lost 5 bases, with 6 bases spanning the gap. The CDR3 is made up of 13 amino acids. CDR3 residues: CATSRGADQPQHF. In DNA, the CDR3 is TGTGCCACCAGCAGAGGTGCGGATCAGCCCCAGCATTTT. Together with reference TRBV15 and TRBJ1-5, the CDR3 gives the full variable domain: DAMVIQNPRYQVTQFGKPVTLSCSQTLNHNVMYWYQQKSSQAPKLLFHYYDKDFNNEADTPDNFQSRRPNTSFCFLDIRSPGLGDTAMYLCATSRGADQPQHFGDGTRLSIL.

The chain recombines TRBV10-3 with TRBJ1-3; D is undetermined. V lost 0 bases and J 2 bases, leaving 20 bases between the germline ends. Germline assignment: CDR1 ENHRY and CDR2 SYGVKD. The CDR3 spans 19 residues. The CDR3 is CAISESTRGARMAGNTIYF. Written as DNA, the CDR3 is TGTGCCATCAGTGAGTCGACTCGTGGAGCCCGGATGGCTGGAAACACCATATATTTT.

The chain uses TRBV29-1 and TRBJ2-3; 8 nucleotides align to TRBD2. CDR1 SQVTM and CDR2 ANQGSEA come from the germline V gene. Trimming removed 7 bases from V and 0 bases from J; junction bases left unmatched: 9. CDR3 length: 15 residues. In DNA form, the CDR3 reads TGCAGCGCCGGCGGGGGGCCAGGGAGCACAGATACGCAGTATTTT. Translation: CSAGGGPGSTDTQYF.

The chain recombines TRBV28 with TRBJ2-5, with D unclear. The germline V gene encodes CDR1 MDHEN and CDR2 SYDVKM. The CDR3 is 13 residues long. Trimming shortened V by 6 bases and J by 0 bases, and 8 bases separated the two germline ends. The CDR3 is CASRTRYQETQYF. The CDR3 region has the DNA TGTGCCAGCAGGACACGATACCAAGAGACCCAGTACTTC.

This chain joins TRBV5-4 and TRBJ2-1; TRBD2 might be the D (5 bases). The CDR3 totals 15 residues. Germline V gene lookup returns CDR1 SGHNT and CDR2 YYREEE (reference sequence). Trimming removed 4 bases at V and 4 bases at J, with 15 bases between. This CDR3 reads CASSRGGSGYNEQFF. In DNA, the CDR3 is TGTGCCAGCAGCCGGGGTGGGAGTGGTTACAATGAGCAGTTCTTC.

This clone was detected a few times. This chain connects TRBV6-5 to TRBJ1-1, with D unclear. CDR1 and CDR2 from the germline V gene are MNHEY and SVGAGI. The V and J ends lost 6 bases and 2 bases respectively, with 7 bases between them. The CDR3 consists of 12 residues. CDR3 sequence reads: CASSPGNTEAFF. The CDR3, as DNA: TGTGCCAGCAGCCCAGGAAACACTGAAGCTTTCTTT.

This clone has just a few counts. V and J are TRBV15 and TRBJ2-1, with D perhaps TRBD1 (6 bases). CDR1 LNHNV and CDR2 YYDKDF come from the germline V gene (reference sequence). The CDR3 consists of 14 residues. Deletions cut 5 bases from V and 6 bases from J, with 14 bases between. The CDR3 loop is CATSDSRGGNEQFF. CDR3 nucleotides: TGTGCCACCAGCGACTCCAGGGGTGGCAATGAGCAGTTCTTC.

This chain uses TRBV28 with TRBJ1-2, with D perhaps TRBD1 (6 bases). Germline CDR1 is MDHEN and CDR2 is SYDVKM. The CDR3 loop spans 14 amino acids. V was trimmed by 4 bases and J by 4 bases, leaving 13 bases between them. The CDR3 coding sequence is TGTGCCAGCAGTTGGGACAATTCCATCTATGGCTACACCTTC. Encoded protein: CASSWDNSIYGYTF.

The chain uses TRBV2 and TRBJ1-1; D might be TRBD1 (6 bases). The CDR3 sequence is 13 residues long. The V gene lost 6 bases and the J gene lost 5 bases, with 13 bases spanning the gap. CDR1 is SNHLY and CDR2 is FYNNEI in the germline V gene. CDR3 sequence (DNA): TGTGCCAGCAGATACAGGGTTGAGACTGAAGCTTTCTTT. Protein sequence: CASRYRVETEAFF.

The genes are TRBV18 and TRBJ1-3; no clear D. The CDR3 contains 15 residues. Trimming pared 3 bases from V and 0 bases from J, leaving 9 bases between. Per the germline V gene, CDR1 is KGHSH and CDR2 is LQKENI. For the CDR3, the DNA is TGTGCCAGCTCACCGGAGATACTCTCTGGAAACACCATATATTTT. Its protein is CASSPEILSGNTIYF.

This clone was detected only once. The gene calls are TRBV5-1 and TRBJ2-5; 9 bases map to TRBD2. Germline CDR1 SGHRS, CDR2 YFSETQ. After removal of 0 bases from V and 1 base from J, the junction contained 7 bases not matched to a gene. CDR3 length: 17 amino acids. The CDR3, as DNA: TGCGCCAGCAGCTTGGATAGCGGGAGTGTGATCCAAGAGACCCAGTACTTC. Translation: CASSLDSGSVIQETQYF.

J is TRBJ2-7 and V is TRBV5-5; 9 positions agree with TRBD2. The germline V gene encodes CDR1 SGHKS and CDR2 YYEKEE (reference sequence). The V segment lost 4 bases and the J segment 4 bases; nucleotides outside the gene matches: 9. This CDR3 contains 15 residues. CDR3 in DNA: TGTGCCAGCAGCGGGGGAGGCGGGAGGGTATACGAGCAGTACTTC. Its protein is CASSGGGGRVYEQYF.

With respect to this clone: This sample also contains other DNA sequences that code for the same CDR3. V and J are TRBV5-4 and TRBJ1-1, with 8 positions matching TRBD1. The CDR3 contains 14 residues. Trimming took 5 bases from V and 3 from J; bases not matched to a gene: 6. The V gene's germline CDR1 is SGHNT and CDR2 YYREEE (reference sequence). CDR3 amino acids: CASSFDRGYTEAFF. DNA for the CDR3: TGTGCCAGCAGTTTTGACAGGGGCTACACTGAAGCTTTCTTT.

V gene TRBV7-9 combines with J gene TRBJ2-5; 10 bases fit TRBD2. Per the germline V gene, CDR1 is SEHNR and CDR2 is FQNEAQ (reference sequence). The CDR3 runs to 15 residues. The trim removed 1 base at V and 2 bases at J, leaving 1 base unmatched. CDR3 sequence (DNA): TGTGCCAGCAGCTTAGTACTAGCGGGGCAAGAGACCCAGTACTTC. It specifies CASSLVLAGQETQYF.

The V call is TRBV28, the J call TRBJ2-1, with 7 bases that match TRBD2. Germline V gene data show CDR1 as MDHEN and CDR2 as SYDVKM. The junction had 6 bases not matched to a gene; V was cut back by 8 bases and J by 5 bases. The CDR3 consists of 13 residues. Written as DNA, the CDR3 is TGTGCCAGCGCCCGGGAGGACCACAATGAGCAGTTCTTC. It translates to CASAREDHNEQFF.

J is TRBJ2-1 and V is TRBV19; 12 nucleotides agree with TRBD2. The CDR3 has 14 residues. In germline, CDR1 is LNHDA, CDR2 SQIVND (reference sequence). V was clipped by 0 bases and J by 9 bases; unmatched bases: 0. The CDR3 nucleotides read TGTGCCAGTAGTATAGAACTAGCGGGAGGTGAGCAGTTCTTC. It codes for CASSIELAGGEQFF. Looking up the rest from reference TRBV19 and TRBJ2-1 gives the full variable domain: DGGITQSPKYLFRKEGQNVTLSCEQNLNHDAMYWYRQDPGQGLRLIYYSQIVNDFQKGDIAEGYSVSREKKESFPLTVTSAQKNPTAFYLCASSIELAGGEQFFGPGTRLTVL.

The chain is built from TRBV7-9 and TRBJ2-3, with 8 positions matching TRBD1. J was trimmed by 2 bases and V by 4 bases; bases with no gene match: 5. This CDR3 region has 15 residues. Germline V gene sequence: CDR1 SEHNR, CDR2 FQNEAQ (reference sequence). The CDR3 protein is CASSSGTGHTDTQYF. The CDR3 nucleotides are TGTGCCAGCAGCTCCGGGACAGGCCACACAGATACGCAGTATTTT.

This clone was recorded once. Other DNA sequences from this sample encode an identical CDR3 as well. The V gene is TRBV25-1, the J gene TRBJ1-6, with unresolved D. Germline assignment: CDR1 MGHDK and CDR2 SYGVNS. V lost 3 bases to trimming and J lost 0 bases, with 6 bases between them. This CDR3 comprises 15 residues. CDR3 sequence (DNA): TGTGCCAGCAGTGATTTCAGCTCCTATAATTCACCCCTCCACTTT. As protein: CASSDFSSYNSPLHF.

This chain uses TRBV7-9 with TRBJ2-5, with D perhaps TRBD2 (5 bases). Germline V gives CDR1 SEHNR, CDR2 FQNEAQ (reference sequence). The CDR3 has 13 residues. V shed 5 bases and J shed 1 base, with 8 bases lying between them. CDR3 nucleotide sequence: TGTGCCAGCAGCCGGACTCTCCAAGAGACCCAGTACTTC. This encodes CASSRTLQETQYF.

The rearrangement joins TRBV7-2 to TRBJ2-3, with TRBD2 matching 13 bases. The CDR3 is made up of 17 amino acids. CDR1 is SGHTA and CDR2 is FQGNSA in the germline V gene. V shed 1 base and J 4 bases; nucleotides not matched to a gene: 5. CDR3: CASSLVGTSGISDTQYF. CDR3 bases: TGTGCCAGCAGCTTAGTGGGGACTAGCGGGATTTCAGATACGCAGTATTTT. The complete variable domain, with remaining parts taken from reference TRBV7-2 and TRBJ2-3, reads GAGVSQSPSNKVTEKGKDVELRCDPISGHTALYWYRQSLGQGLEFLIYFQGNSAPDKSGLPSDRFSAERTGGSVSTLTIQRTQQEDSAVYLCASSLVGTSGISDTQYFGPGTRLTVL.

The V call is TRBV11-3, the J call TRBJ2-1, with 10 bases matching TRBD2. Germline lookup yields CDR1 SGHNT and CDR2 YENEEA. V was pared by 0 bases and J by 8 bases, with 4 bases of the junction left unmatched. This CDR3 comprises 15 residues. Here the CDR3 reads CASSLEPSGSDEQFF. The CDR3 DNA follows: TGTGCCAGCAGCTTAGAACCTAGCGGGAGTGATGAGCAGTTCTTC.

This chain joins TRBV30 and TRBJ2-1, with 7 bases aligning to TRBD2. The CDR3 loop spans 16 amino acids. V was pared by 0 bases and J by 8 bases, with 13 bases of the junction left unmatched. Germline CDR1 is GTSNPN and CDR2 is SVGIG (reference sequence). The CDR3 sequence is CAWSVQYPGGKDEQFF. The CDR3 region has the DNA TGTGCCTGGAGTGTACAGTATCCGGGAGGAAAGGATGAGCAGTTCTTC.

The chain uses TRBV7-3 and TRBJ2-3; TRBD1 agrees at 8 bases. The CDR3 contains 15 residues. CDR1 is SGHTA, CDR2 FQGTGA, per germline. J was trimmed by 2 bases and V by 5 bases; bases with no gene match: 6. The CDR3 spells CASSPTGDYTDTQYF. Here the CDR3 DNA reads TGTGCCAGCAGCCCGACAGGGGATTACACAGATACGCAGTATTTT.

The rearrangement links TRBV18 to TRBJ1-5; TRBD1 matches at 7 bases. CDR1 is KGHSH and CDR2 is LQKENI in the germline V gene. This CDR3 is 14 amino acids long. The junction had 6 bases not matched to a gene; V was cut back by 3 bases and J by 7 bases. Here the CDR3 reads CASSPRTGEQPQHF. The CDR3 nucleotides read TGTGCCAGCTCACCTCGTACAGGGGAACAGCCCCAGCATTTT.

The rearrangement joins TRBV9 to TRBJ2-3; 10 bases fit TRBD2. V trimming: 2 bases; J trimming: 1 base; junction bases outside the gene matches: 7. The CDR3 is 17 amino acids. The V gene's germline CDR1 is SGDLS and CDR2 YYNGEE. The CDR3 protein is CASSVSAGGPGTDTQYF. Written as DNA, the CDR3 is TGTGCCAGCAGCGTTTCAGCGGGAGGGCCGGGCACAGATACGCAGTATTTT.

J is TRBJ2-1 and V is TRBV9; 12 bases are shared with TRBD2. The CDR3 has 14 amino acids. Germline assignment: CDR1 SGDLS and CDR2 YYNGEE. The J segment lost 8 bases and the V segment lost 0 bases, leaving 0 bases of the junction unmatched. The CDR3 sequence is CASSVASGRDEQFF. The CDR3 coding sequence is TGTGCCAGCAGCGTAGCTAGCGGGAGGGATGAGCAGTTCTTC.

The chain recombines TRBV2 with TRBJ2-1, with D possibly being TRBD2 (8 bases). The V gene lost 11 bases and the J gene lost 6 bases, with 20 bases spanning the gap. The CDR3 sequence is 14 residues long. CDR1 and CDR2 (germline): SNHLY, FYNNEI. The CDR3 sequence is CASRGVAGSNEQFF. CDR3 nucleotide sequence: TGTGCCTCCAGGGGGGTAGCGGGGTCCAATGAGCAGTTCTTC.